A single sample gave rise to the 29 T cell receptor beta chains below, sequenced in a study of stem cell transplantation in POMP-related autoinflammatory disease. The data were produced by immunoSEQ multiplex PCR, yet TCRdb's version contains in-frame clones alone and is incomplete. Of around 9,700 clones listed, approximately 89% were seen once; the top ten hold 2.5% to 3.5%. No cognate antigen is known for these TCRs. Study-wide points: Fewer unique TRB V-J gene pairings were identified in patients with PRAID. A trend toward lower repertoire diversity and greater clonality appeared in every analyzed T-cell subset of PRAID patients.

Here the sequenced sample was CD8+ T cells from PBMCs, taken before stem cell transplantation. The receptors were gathered from a human donor with POMP-related autoinflammation and immune dysregulation (PRAID).

The chain joins TRBV6-5 to TRBJ2-3; a weak D match, TRBD2 (6 bases). Germline assignment: CDR1 MNHEY and CDR2 SVGAGI. Trimming took 0 bases from V and 0 from J, leaving 7 bases between them. The CDR3 extends over 15 amino acids. The chain's CDR3 is CASSYSRGSTDTQYF. DNA of the CDR3: TGTGCCAGCAGTTACTCGCGGGGTAGCACAGATACGCAGTATTTT.

The J gene is TRBJ2-6, the V gene TRBV9; D is unresolved. Germline CDR1 is SGDLS and CDR2 is YYNGEE. V dropped 2 bases and J dropped 0 bases, with 3 bases sitting between them. The CDR3 consists of 14 residues. CDR3 DNA: TGTGCCAGCAGCGTGAGCTCTGGGGCCAACGTCCTGACTTTC. Translated: CASSVSSGANVLTF.

The rearrangement joins TRBV20-1 to TRBJ1-5, with a weak D call TRBD1 (5 bases). Trimming shortened V by 5 bases and J by 7 bases, and 9 bases separated the two germline ends. Germline assignment: CDR1 DFQATT and CDR2 SNEGSKA (reference sequence). This CDR3 has 11 residues. The DNA of the CDR3 is TGCAGTGCTCGGGGGAGCCAGCCCCAGCATTTT. Amino acid sequence: CSARGSQPQHF.

The rearrangement joins TRBV7-6 to TRBJ2-3; D is ambiguous. Deletions cut 1 base from V and 2 bases from J, with 13 bases between. The CDR3 runs to 16 residues. Looked up from germline, CDR1 is SGHVS and CDR2 is FNYEAQ. The CDR3 loop is CASSLGGLASTDTQYF. Written as DNA, the CDR3 is TGTGCCAGCAGCTTAGGTGGCTTAGCATCCACAGATACGCAGTATTTT.

The rearrangement uses TRBV9 and TRBJ2-7, with TRBD1 matching 7 bases. The CDR3 is 14 residues long. The J segment lost 4 bases and the V segment lost 7 bases, leaving 11 bases of the junction unmatched. In germline, CDR1 is SGDLS, CDR2 YYNGEE. The CDR3 nucleotides read TGTGCCAGCCCCCCGAGTGACAGGGCGTACGAGCAGTACTTC. This translates into CASPPSDRAYEQYF.

In the case of this clone: Other DNA sequences from this sample encode an identical CDR3 as well. The chain is built from TRBV6-5 and TRBJ2-7; 7 nucleotides agree with TRBD1. The germline gives CDR1 MNHEY, CDR2 SVGAGI. V lost 1 base and J lost 7; bases outside the gene matches: 4. CDR3 length equals 13 residues. The CDR3 sequence: CASSYLTGYEQYF. CDR3 DNA: TGTGCCAGCAGTTACTTGACAGGGTATGAGCAGTACTTC.

This clone was seen only once. J is TRBJ2-7 and V is TRBV15, with D possibly being TRBD2 (6 bases). Germline V gives CDR1 LNHNV, CDR2 YYDKDF (reference sequence). This CDR3 has 14 residues. V was clipped by 5 bases and J by 0 bases, with 11 bases between them. The DNA of the CDR3 is TGTGCCACCAGCCCTCGGGGGAGCTCCTACGAGCAGTACTTC. Translating gives CATSPRGSSYEQYF.

The chain couples TRBV4-1 to TRBJ2-5; D gene ambiguous. CDR1 is MGHRA, CDR2 YSYEKL, per germline. Deletions cut 0 bases from V and 7 bases from J, with 9 bases between. CDR3 length equals 13 residues. The CDR3, as DNA: TGCGCCAGCAGCCAAGAGGTTGGTGGGACCCAGTACTTC. Its translation: CASSQEVGGTQYF.

The V gene is TRBV15, the J gene TRBJ2-1, with D possibly being TRBD2 (5 bases). Germline CDR1 and CDR2: LNHNV and YYDKDF (reference sequence). V was shortened by 3 bases and J by 4 bases, with 10 bases between the two germline ends. The CDR3 sequence is 14 residues long. The CDR3 DNA is TGTGCCACCAGCAGGGAGGACTTTTACAATGAGCAGTTCTTC. Its protein is CATSREDFYNEQFF.

V gene TRBV7-9 combines with J gene TRBJ1-1; 7 positions match TRBD1. The CDR3 has 15 residues. The ends lost 5 bases at V and 2 bases at J; junction bases unmatched: 8. Germline-derived CDR1 and CDR2 are SEHNR and FQNEAQ (reference sequence). Written as DNA, the CDR3 is TGTGCCAGCAGCGAGTGGCAGGGGGTTAACACTGAAGCTTTCTTT. Protein sequence: CASSEWQGVNTEAFF.

The chain's CDR3 is CASSVGTNTGELFF. The CDR3 nucleotides read TGTGCCAGCAGCGTAGGGACAAACACCGGGGAGCTGTTTTTT. This chain joins TRBV9 and TRBJ2-2; a weak D match, TRBD1 (5 bases). In germline, CDR1 is SGDLS, CDR2 YYNGEE. The CDR3 has 14 residues. The ends were cut back, 0 bases at V and 2 bases at J, with 5 bases in the middle.

J is TRBJ1-6 and V is TRBV11-2; D might be TRBD1 (5 bases). V was pared by 5 bases and J by 11 bases, with 16 bases between. Germline V lookup: CDR1 SGHAT, CDR2 FQNNGV. The CDR3 extends over 14 amino acids. The CDR3 here is CASSINSGATPLHF. The CDR3 DNA sequence: TGTGCCAGCAGCATCAACAGTGGGGCAACACCCCTCCACTTT.

This chain joins TRBV5-6 and TRBJ2-1, with D hard to call. This CDR3 contains 14 residues. V was shortened by 1 base and J by 0 bases, with 5 bases between the two germline ends. Germline assignment: CDR1 SGHDT and CDR2 YYEEEE. This CDR3 reads CASSLPGSYNEQFF. The CDR3 DNA is TGTGCCAGCAGCTTGCCCGGCTCCTACAATGAGCAGTTCTTC. The full variable domain, its missing parts supplied by reference TRBV5-6 and TRBJ2-1, is DAGVTQSPTHLIKTRGQQVTLRCSPKSGHDTVSWYQQALGQGPQFIFQYYEEEERQRGNFPDRFSGHQFPNYSSELNVNALLLGDSALYLCASSLPGSYNEQFFGPGTRLTVL.

The chain employs TRBV19 and TRBJ2-3; 13 bases align to TRBD2. The CDR3 runs 19 residues. In germline, CDR1 is LNHDA, CDR2 SQIVND (reference sequence). The J segment lost 1 base and the V segment lost 0 bases, leaving 7 bases of the junction unmatched. The CDR3 reads CASSIDPPTSGGRTDTQYF. Written as DNA, the CDR3 is TGTGCCAGTAGTATAGATCCGCCGACTAGCGGGGGGCGCACAGATACGCAGTATTTT. Based on the CDR3 plus reference TRBV19 and TRBJ2-3, the full variable domain is DGGITQSPKYLFRKEGQNVTLSCEQNLNHDAMYWYRQDPGQGLRLIYYSQIVNDFQKGDIAEGYSVSREKKESFPLTVTSAQKNPTAFYLCASSIDPPTSGGRTDTQYFGPGTRLTVL.

The chain couples TRBV19 to TRBJ2-7, with TRBD2 as a possible D gene (6 bases). The CDR3 is 13 residues long. V lost 4 bases to trimming and J lost 1 base, with 8 bases between them. The germline V gene encodes CDR1 LNHDA and CDR2 SQIVND (reference sequence). In DNA, the CDR3 is TGTGCCAGTAGTAGCGGGGAGTCCTACGAGCAGTACTTC. Translated, it gives CASSSGESYEQYF.

The chain couples TRBV10-2 to TRBJ2-1; D unclear. The CDR3 has 13 residues. Deletions cut 8 bases from V and 0 bases from J, with 8 bases between. The V gene's germline CDR1 is WSHSY and CDR2 SAAADI. The CDR3 DNA is TGCGCCAGCCGCGAGAGCTCCTACAATGAGCAGTTCTTC. It encodes CASRESSYNEQFF.

The chain couples TRBV7-9 to TRBJ2-1, with a tentative D call TRBD2 (6 bases). V lost 5 bases, J lost 5 bases, and 19 bases lay in between. Germline V CDR1 and CDR2: SEHNR, FQNEAQ (reference sequence). The CDR3 runs to 16 residues. CDR3 sequence: CASSPAGLERDNEQFF. In DNA, the CDR3 is TGTGCCAGCAGCCCAGCTGGGTTAGAGCGGGACAATGAGCAGTTCTTC. Drawing the rest from reference TRBV7-9 and TRBJ2-1, the complete variable domain is DTGVSQNPRHKITKRGQNVTFRCDPISEHNRLYWYRQTLGQGPEFLTYFQNEAQLEKSRLLSDRFSAERPKGSFSTLEIQRTEQGDSAMYLCASSPAGLERDNEQFFGPGTRLTVL.

In this sample, this clone turned up a few times. This chain uses TRBV28 with TRBJ1-2; the D is unclear. Per the germline V gene, CDR1 is MDHEN and CDR2 is SYDVKM. There are 14 residues in the CDR3. Deletions cut 2 bases from V and 1 base from J, with 8 bases between. CDR3 DNA: TGTGCCAGCAGTTTAAACCCAGTTAACTATGGCTACACCTTC. Amino acids: CASSLNPVNYGYTF.

The chain uses TRBV30 and TRBJ2-7, with D uncertain. V lost 5 bases and J lost 2, with 7 bases in between. Germline V gene lookup returns CDR1 GTSNPN and CDR2 SVGIG (reference sequence). CDR3 length equals 11 residues. The CDR3 sequence: CAWGVAYEQYF. The CDR3 nucleotides are TGTGCCTGGGGGGTCGCCTACGAGCAGTACTTC.

The rearrangement uses TRBV19 and TRBJ1-3; D is undetermined. The CDR3 is 15 amino acids. Germline CDR1 LNHDA, CDR2 SQIVND (reference sequence). V lost 2 bases to trimming and J lost 0 bases, with 8 bases between them. Here the CDR3 reads CASSIWVHSGNTIYF. The CDR3 DNA sequence: TGTGCCAGTAGTATATGGGTCCACTCTGGAAACACCATATATTTT.

This chain joins TRBV15 and TRBJ2-1; D is unclear. V was shortened by 0 bases and J by 5 bases, with 8 bases between the two germline ends. The germline V gene encodes CDR1 LNHNV and CDR2 YYDKDF (reference sequence). The CDR3 loop spans 14 amino acids. The DNA for the CDR3 is TGTGCCACCAGCAGAGATCAACGGGACAATGAGCAGTTCTTC. This encodes CATSRDQRDNEQFF.

This clone came up a few times. The chain recombines TRBV5-4 with TRBJ1-5; D ambiguous. The V gene's germline CDR1 is SGHNT and CDR2 YYREEE (reference sequence). Between the trimmed V and J ends, which lost 4 bases and 1 base, there was a span of 12 bases. The CDR3 has 15 amino acids. The CDR3 here is CASSRNPGSNQPQHF. The DNA for the CDR3 is TGTGCCAGCAGCCGAAATCCGGGAAGCAATCAGCCCCAGCATTTT. Full variable domain (outside the CDR3, taken from reference TRBV5-4 and TRBJ1-5): ETGVTQSPTHLIKTRGQQVTLRCSSQSGHNTVSWYQQALGQGPQFIFQYYREEENGRGNFPPRFSGLQFPNYSSELNVNALELDDSALYLCASSRNPGSNQPQHFGDGTRLSIL.

The chain is built from TRBV7-8 and TRBJ2-1; TRBD2 matches at 8 bases. Trimming removed 1 base from V and 2 bases from J; junction bases left unmatched: 4. The V gene's germline CDR1 is SGHVS and CDR2 FQNEAQ. CDR3 length: 16 residues. The CDR3 region is CASSLDVSGAYNEQFF. CDR3 sequence (DNA): TGTGCCAGCAGCTTAGATGTTAGCGGGGCCTACAATGAGCAGTTCTTC. Drawing the rest from reference TRBV7-8 and TRBJ2-1, the complete variable domain is GAGVSQSPRYKVAKRGQDVALRCDPISGHVSLFWYQQALGQGPEFLTYFQNEAQLDKSGLPSDRFFAERPEGSVSTLKIQRTQQEDSAVYLCASSLDVSGAYNEQFFGPGTRLTVL.

The V call is TRBV7-8, the J call TRBJ2-3, with D unclear. The V gene's germline CDR1 is SGHVS and CDR2 FQNEAQ. V shed 5 bases and J shed 3 bases, with 21 bases lying between them. CDR3 length: 17 amino acids. CDR3 loop: CASSPDQRRESTDTQYF. CDR3 DNA sequence: TGTGCCAGCAGCCCAGATCAGCGACGAGAATCTACAGATACGCAGTATTTT.

This sequence joins TRBV2 and TRBJ2-7, with D possibly TRBD1 on 5 matching bases. V was pared by 2 bases and J by 2 bases, with 19 bases between. The CDR3 runs to 17 residues. Germline V gene lookup returns CDR1 SNHLY and CDR2 FYNNEI. The CDR3 DNA sequence: TGTGCCAGCAGTGAAAGGGGATTTTTTCAGGTAACCTACGAGCAGTACTTC. Its translation is CASSERGFFQVTYEQYF.

This clone occurred once. The chain couples TRBV4-1 to TRBJ2-5; D may be TRBD2 (7 bases). This CDR3 comprises 15 residues. The germline gives CDR1 MGHRA, CDR2 YSYEKL. V was cut by 1 base and J by 5 bases, with 14 bases left in between. The CDR3 sequence: CASSQVGGAEETQYF. The CDR3 bases are TGCGCCAGCAGCCAAGTAGGGGGGGCCGAGGAGACCCAGTACTTC.

The chain is built from TRBV28 and TRBJ2-7; D remains ambiguous. The germline V gene has CDR1 MDHEN and CDR2 SYDVKM. The CDR3 runs 15 residues. Trimming pared 2 bases from V and 0 bases from J, leaving 11 bases between. CDR3 sequence reads: CASSLDATPSYEQYF. Written as DNA, the CDR3 is TGTGCCAGCAGTTTAGACGCAACCCCCTCCTACGAGCAGTACTTC.

The chain carries TRBV2 and TRBJ1-5; no reliable D call. The V and J ends lost 1 base and 9 bases respectively, with 10 bases between them. Germline CDR1 is SNHLY and CDR2 is FYNNEI. The CDR3 spans 13 residues. CDR3 loop: CASSEDGPRPQHF. Here the CDR3 DNA reads TGTGCCAGCAGTGAAGACGGCCCGAGGCCCCAGCATTTT.

In its sample, this clone was seen a few times. V gene TRBV7-9 combines with J gene TRBJ1-6, with a tentative D call TRBD1 (6 bases). The germline CDR1 and CDR2 sequences are SEHNR and FQNEAQ (reference sequence). The CDR3 extends over 14 amino acids. Trimming pared 1 base from V and 9 bases from J, leaving 10 bases between. The CDR3 reads CASSLVGGSSPLHF. In DNA form, the CDR3 reads TGTGCCAGCAGCTTAGTAGGGGGTAGTTCACCCCTCCACTTT.